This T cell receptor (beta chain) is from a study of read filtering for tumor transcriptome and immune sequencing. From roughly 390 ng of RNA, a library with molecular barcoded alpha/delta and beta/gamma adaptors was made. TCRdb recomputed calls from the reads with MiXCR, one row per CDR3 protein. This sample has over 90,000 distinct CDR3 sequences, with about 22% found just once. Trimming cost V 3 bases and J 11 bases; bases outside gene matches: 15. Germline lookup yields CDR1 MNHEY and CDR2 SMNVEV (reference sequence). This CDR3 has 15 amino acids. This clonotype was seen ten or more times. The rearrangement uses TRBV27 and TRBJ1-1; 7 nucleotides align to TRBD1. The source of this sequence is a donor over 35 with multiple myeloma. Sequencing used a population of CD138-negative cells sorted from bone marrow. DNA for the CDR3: TGTGCCAGCAGTTTTGACAGGGCGAGTATCCGTACGGCTTTCTTT. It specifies CASSFDRASIRTAFF.